This T cell receptor (beta chain) was sequenced for a study of identical twins. Overall study results and limits: Out-of-frame alpha sequences common to twins exhibited an excess of low generation probability. Zero-insertion findings could be partly confounded by invariant cells (MAIT and iNKT cells). There were fewer insertions in abundant cord blood beta clonotypes, but memory repertoires showed no such pattern.

This clonotype was detected ten times or more. Its antigen is undetermined. Germline lookup yields CDR1 DFQATT and CDR2 SNEGSKA (reference sequence). The CDR3 is 11 residues long. The J segment lost 7 bases and the V segment lost 5 bases, leaving 4 bases of the junction unmatched. TCRdb ran MiXCR on the 5' RACE reads and lists one entry per CDR3 protein. The table lists hundreds of thousands of distinct CDR3 sequences, around 6.1% of them singletons. Healthy Caucasians alone served as donors. This rearrangement joins TRBV20-1 to TRBJ1-1; TRBD1 matches at 7 bases. The specimen was naive T cells sorted from blood. This clonotype was sampled from a man between 18 and 29 years old in good health. DNA of the CDR3: TGCAGTGCTGCCCGACAGGGTGAAGCTTTCTTT. Encoded protein: CSAARQGEAFF.